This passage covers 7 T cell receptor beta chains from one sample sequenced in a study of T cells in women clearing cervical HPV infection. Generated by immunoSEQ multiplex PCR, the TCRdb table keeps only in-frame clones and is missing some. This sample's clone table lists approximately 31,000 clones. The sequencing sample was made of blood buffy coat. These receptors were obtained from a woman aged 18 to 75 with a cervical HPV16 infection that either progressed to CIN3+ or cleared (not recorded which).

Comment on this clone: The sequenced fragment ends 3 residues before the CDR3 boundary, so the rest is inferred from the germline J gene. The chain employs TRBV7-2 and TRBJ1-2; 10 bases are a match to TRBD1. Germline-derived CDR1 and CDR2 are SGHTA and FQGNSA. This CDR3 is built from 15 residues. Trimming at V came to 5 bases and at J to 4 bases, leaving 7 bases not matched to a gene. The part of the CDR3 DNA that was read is TGTGCCAGCAGCCCCGGACAGGGGGGACTCTATGGC. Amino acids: CASSPGQGGLYG. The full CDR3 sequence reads CASSPGQGGLYGYTF.

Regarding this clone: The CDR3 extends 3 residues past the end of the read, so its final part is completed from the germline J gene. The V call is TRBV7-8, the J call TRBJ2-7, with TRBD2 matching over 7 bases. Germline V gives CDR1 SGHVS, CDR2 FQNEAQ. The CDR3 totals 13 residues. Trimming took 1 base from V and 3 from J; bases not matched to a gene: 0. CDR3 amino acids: CASSLGGGYEQYF. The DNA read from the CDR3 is TGTGCCAGCAGCTTAGGGGGGGGCTACGAG.

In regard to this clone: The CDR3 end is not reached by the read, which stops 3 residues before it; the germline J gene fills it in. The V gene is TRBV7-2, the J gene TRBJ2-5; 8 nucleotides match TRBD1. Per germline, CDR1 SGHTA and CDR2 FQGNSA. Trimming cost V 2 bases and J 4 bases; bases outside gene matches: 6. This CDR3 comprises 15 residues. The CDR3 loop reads CASSLLQGARETQYF. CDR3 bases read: TGTGCCAGCAGCTTACTCCAGGGGGCCAGAGAGACC.

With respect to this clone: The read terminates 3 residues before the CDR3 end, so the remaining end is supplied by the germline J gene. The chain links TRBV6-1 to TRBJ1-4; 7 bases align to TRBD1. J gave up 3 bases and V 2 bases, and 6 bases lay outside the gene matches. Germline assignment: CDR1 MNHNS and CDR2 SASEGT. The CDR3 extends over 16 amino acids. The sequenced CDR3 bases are TGTGCCAGCAGTGAATCCCTGGGACAGCCTAATGAAAAA. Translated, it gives CASSESLGQPNEK. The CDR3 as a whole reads CASSESLGQPNEKLFF.

Here the CDR3 reads CASSYHKLAGVRETQYF. The DNA read from the CDR3 is TGTGCCAGCAGTTACCACAAACTAGCGGGGGTCCGGGAGACC. The rearrangement joins TRBV6-2 or TRBV6-3 to TRBJ2-5; 11 nucleotides match TRBD2. The read stops 3 residues short of the end of the CDR3; the missing end is completed from the germline J gene. V trimming: 2 bases; J trimming: 5 bases; junction bases outside the gene matches: 10. The germline CDR1 and CDR2 sequences are MNHEY and SVGEGT. The CDR3 length is 17 residues.

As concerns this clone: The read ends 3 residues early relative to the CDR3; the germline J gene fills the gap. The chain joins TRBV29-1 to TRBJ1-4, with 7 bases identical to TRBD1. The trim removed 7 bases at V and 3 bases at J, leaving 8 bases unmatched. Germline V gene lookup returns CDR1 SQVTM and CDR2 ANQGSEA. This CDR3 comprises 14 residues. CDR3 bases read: TGCAGCGGCCGAAGACAGGGTGCTAATGAAAAA. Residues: CSGRRQGANEK. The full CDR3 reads CSGRRQGANEKLFF.

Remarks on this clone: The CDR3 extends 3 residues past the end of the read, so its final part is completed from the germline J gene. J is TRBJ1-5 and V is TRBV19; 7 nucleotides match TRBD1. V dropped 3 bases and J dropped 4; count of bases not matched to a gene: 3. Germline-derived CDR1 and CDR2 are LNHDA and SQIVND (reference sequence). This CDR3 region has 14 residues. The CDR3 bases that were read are TGTGCCAGTAGTATGGGGACAGAGAATCAGCCC. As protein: CASSMGTENQP. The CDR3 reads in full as CASSMGTENQPQHF.